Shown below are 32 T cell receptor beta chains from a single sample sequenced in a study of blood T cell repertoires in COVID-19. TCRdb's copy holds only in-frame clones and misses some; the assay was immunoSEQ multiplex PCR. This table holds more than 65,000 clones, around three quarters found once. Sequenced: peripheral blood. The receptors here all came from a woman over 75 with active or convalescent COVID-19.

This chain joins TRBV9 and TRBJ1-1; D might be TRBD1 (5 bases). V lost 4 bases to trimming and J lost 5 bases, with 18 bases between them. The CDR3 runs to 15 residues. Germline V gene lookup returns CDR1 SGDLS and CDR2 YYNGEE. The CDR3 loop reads CASSFGAGLVTEAFF. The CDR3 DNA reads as TGTGCCAGCAGCTTTGGGGCAGGTCTCGTTACTGAAGCTTTCTTT.

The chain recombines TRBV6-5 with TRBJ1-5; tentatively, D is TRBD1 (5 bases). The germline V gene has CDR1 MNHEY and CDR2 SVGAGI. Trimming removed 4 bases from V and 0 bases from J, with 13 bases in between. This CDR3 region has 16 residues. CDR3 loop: CASSLSAGPSNQPQHF. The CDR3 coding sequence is TGTGCCAGCAGTTTATCGGCGGGACCTAGCAATCAGCCCCAGCATTTT.

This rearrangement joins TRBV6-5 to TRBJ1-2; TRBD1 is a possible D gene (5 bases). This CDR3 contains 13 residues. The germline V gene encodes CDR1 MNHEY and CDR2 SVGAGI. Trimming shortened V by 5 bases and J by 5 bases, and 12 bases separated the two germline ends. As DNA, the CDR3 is TGTGCCAGCAGTCGAGGAGGGGATTATGGCTACACCTTC. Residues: CASSRGGDYGYTF.

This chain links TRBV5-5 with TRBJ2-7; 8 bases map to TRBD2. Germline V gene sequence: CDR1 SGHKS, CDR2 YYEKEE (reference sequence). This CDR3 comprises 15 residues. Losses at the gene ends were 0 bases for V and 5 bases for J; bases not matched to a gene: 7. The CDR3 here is CASSLGGGNPNEQYF. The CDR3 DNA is TGTGCCAGCAGCTTGGGCGGGGGGAACCCCAACGAGCAGTACTTC.

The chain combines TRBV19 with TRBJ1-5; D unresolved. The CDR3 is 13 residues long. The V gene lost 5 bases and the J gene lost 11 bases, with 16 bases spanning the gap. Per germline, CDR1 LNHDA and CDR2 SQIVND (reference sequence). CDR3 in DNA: TGTGCCAGTAGTCCTCGGGTCTCCGAGGCCCAGCATTTT. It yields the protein CASSPRVSEAQHF.

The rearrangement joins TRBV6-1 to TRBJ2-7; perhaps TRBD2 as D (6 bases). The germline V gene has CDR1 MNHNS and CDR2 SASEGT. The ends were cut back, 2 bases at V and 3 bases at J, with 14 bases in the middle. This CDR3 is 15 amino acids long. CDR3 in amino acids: CASSETEGAGYEQYF. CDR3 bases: TGTGCCAGCAGTGAAACGGAGGGCGCGGGCTACGAGCAGTACTTC.

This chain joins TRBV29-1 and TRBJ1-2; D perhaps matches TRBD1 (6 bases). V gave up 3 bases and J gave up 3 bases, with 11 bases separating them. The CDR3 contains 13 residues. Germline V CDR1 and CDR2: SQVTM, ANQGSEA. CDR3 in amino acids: CSVDRPGDYGYTF. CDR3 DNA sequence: TGCAGCGTTGATCGCCCAGGGGACTATGGCTACACCTTC.

The CDR3 spells CSVEAPRGNTEAFF. Written as DNA, the CDR3 is TGCAGCGTTGAGGCTCCGCGGGGGAACACTGAAGCTTTCTTT. This sequence joins TRBV29-1 and TRBJ1-1; the D is unclear. V was cut by 3 bases and J by 1 base, with 12 bases left in between. Germline CDR1 reads SQVTM; CDR2 reads ANQGSEA. This CDR3 region has 14 residues.

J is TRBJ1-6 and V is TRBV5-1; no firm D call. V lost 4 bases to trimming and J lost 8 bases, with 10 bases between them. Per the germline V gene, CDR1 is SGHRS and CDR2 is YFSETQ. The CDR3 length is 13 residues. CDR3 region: CASSNQEDSPLHF. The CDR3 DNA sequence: TGCGCCAGCAGCAATCAGGAGGATTCACCCCTCCACTTT.

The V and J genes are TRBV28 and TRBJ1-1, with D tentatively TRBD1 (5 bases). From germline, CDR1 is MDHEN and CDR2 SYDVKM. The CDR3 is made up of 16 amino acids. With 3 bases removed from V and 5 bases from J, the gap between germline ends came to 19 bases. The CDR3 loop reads CASSFFLAGQQTEAFF. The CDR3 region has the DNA TGTGCCAGCAGTTTTTTCTTGGCCGGACAACAGACTGAAGCTTTCTTT.

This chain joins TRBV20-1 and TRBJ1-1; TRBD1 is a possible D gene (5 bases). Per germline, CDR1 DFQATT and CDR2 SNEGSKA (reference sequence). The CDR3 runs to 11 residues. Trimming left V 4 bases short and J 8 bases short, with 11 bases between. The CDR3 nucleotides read TGCAGTGCTAAGGAGGGGCGGGAAGCTTTCTTT. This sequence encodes CSAKEGREAFF.

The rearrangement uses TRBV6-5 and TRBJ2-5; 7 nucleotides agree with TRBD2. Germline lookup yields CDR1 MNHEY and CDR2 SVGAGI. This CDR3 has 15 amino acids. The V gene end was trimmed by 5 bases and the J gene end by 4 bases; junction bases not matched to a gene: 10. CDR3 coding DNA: TGTGCCAGCAGTCCAGATCCTAGCGGAGCAGAGACCCAGTACTTC. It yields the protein CASSPDPSGAETQYF.

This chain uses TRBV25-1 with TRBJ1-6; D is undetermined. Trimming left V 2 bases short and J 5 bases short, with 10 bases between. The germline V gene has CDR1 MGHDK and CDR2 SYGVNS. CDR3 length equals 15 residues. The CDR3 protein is CASSEQYPNNSPLHF. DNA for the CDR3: TGTGCCAGCAGTGAACAGTACCCCAATAATTCACCCCTCCACTTT.

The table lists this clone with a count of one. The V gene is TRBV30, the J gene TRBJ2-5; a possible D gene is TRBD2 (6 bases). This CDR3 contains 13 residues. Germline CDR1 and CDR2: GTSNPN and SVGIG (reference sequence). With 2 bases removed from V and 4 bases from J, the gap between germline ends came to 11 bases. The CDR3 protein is CAWSRRERETQYF. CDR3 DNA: TGTGCCTGGAGTAGGAGGGAGAGAGAGACCCAGTACTTC.

CDR3 sequence (DNA): TGTGCCAGCAAAAAGGACAGGGCTCAAAAACTGTTTTTT. Translating it yields CASKKDRAQKLFF. The chain has TRBV2 and TRBJ1-4; 8 bases map to TRBD1. The CDR3 is 13 residues long. Germline V gives CDR1 SNHLY, CDR2 FYNNEI. V lost 7 bases and J lost 9; bases outside the gene matches: 7. Variable domain in full (rest from reference TRBV2 and TRBJ1-4): EPEVTQTPSHQVTQMGQEVILRCVPISNHLYFYWYRQILGQKVEFLVSFYNNEISEKSEIFDDQFSVERPDGSNFTLKIRSTKLEDSAMYFCASKKDRAQKLFFGSGTQLSVL.

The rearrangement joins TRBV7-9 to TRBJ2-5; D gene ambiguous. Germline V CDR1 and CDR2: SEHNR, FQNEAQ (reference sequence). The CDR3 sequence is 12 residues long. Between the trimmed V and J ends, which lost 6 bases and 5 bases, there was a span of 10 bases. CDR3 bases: TGTGCCAGCAGTCTCGCTCGGGAGACCCAGTACTTC. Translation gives CASSLARETQYF. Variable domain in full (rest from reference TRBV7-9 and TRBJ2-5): DTGVSQNPRHKITKRGQNVTFRCDPISEHNRLYWYRQTLGQGPEFLTYFQNEAQLEKSRLLSDRFSAERPKGSFSTLEIQRTEQGDSAMYLCASSLARETQYFGPGTRLLVL.

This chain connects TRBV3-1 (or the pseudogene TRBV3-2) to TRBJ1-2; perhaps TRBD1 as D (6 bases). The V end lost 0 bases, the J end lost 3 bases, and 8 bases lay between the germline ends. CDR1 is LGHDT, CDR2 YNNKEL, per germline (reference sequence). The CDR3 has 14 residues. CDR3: CASSQEQGYYGYTF. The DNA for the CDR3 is TGTGCCAGCAGCCAAGAACAGGGTTACTATGGCTACACCTTC.

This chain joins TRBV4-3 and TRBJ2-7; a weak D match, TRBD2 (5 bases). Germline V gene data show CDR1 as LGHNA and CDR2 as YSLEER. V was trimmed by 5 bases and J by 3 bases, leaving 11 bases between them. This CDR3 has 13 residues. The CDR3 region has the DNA TGCGCCAGCAGCAGCCGACGGGGCTACGAGCAGTACTTC. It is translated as CASSSRRGYEQYF.

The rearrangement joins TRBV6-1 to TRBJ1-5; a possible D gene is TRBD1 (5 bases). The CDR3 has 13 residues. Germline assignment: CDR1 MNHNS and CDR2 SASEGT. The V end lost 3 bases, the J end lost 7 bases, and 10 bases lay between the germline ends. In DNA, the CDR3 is TGTGCCAGCAGTGAGGGACTGAACCAGCCCCAGCATTTT. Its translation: CASSEGLNQPQHF.

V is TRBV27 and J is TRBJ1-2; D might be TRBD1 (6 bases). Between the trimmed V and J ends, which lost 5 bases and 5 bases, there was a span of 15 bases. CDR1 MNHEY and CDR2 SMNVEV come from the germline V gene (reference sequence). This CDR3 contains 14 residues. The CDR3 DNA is TGTGCCAGCAGTCGGACAGCTCTTCGGTATGGCTACACCTTC. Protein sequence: CASSRTALRYGYTF.

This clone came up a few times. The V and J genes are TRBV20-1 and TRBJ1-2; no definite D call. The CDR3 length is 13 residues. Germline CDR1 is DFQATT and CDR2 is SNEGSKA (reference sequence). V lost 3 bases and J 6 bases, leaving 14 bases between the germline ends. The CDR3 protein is CSASDGGTDGYTF. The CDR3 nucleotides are TGCAGTGCTAGTGACGGAGGTACAGATGGCTACACCTTC.

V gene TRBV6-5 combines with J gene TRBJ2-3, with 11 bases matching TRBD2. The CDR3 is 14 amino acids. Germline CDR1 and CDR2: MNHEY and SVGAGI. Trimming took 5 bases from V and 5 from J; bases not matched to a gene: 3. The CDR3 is CASSLGTSGDTQYF. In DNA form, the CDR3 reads TGTGCCAGCAGTCTAGGGACTAGCGGAGATACGCAGTATTTT.

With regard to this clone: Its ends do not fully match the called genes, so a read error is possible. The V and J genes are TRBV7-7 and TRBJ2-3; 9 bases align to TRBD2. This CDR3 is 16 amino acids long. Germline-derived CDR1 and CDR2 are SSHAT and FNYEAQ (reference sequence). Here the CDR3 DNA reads TGTGCTAGCAGCTTAGGAGCGGGGGGACCCACAGATACGCAGTATTTT. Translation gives CASSLGAGGPTDTQYF.

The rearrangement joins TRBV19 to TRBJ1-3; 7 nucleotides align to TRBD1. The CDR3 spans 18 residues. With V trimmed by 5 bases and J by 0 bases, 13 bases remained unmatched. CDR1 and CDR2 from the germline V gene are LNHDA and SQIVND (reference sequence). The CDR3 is CASSPPWDSGRSGNTIYF. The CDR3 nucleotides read TGTGCCAGTAGTCCCCCCTGGGACAGCGGACGCTCTGGAAACACCATATATTTT. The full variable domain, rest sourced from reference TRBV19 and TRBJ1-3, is DGGITQSPKYLFRKEGQNVTLSCEQNLNHDAMYWYRQDPGQGLRLIYYSQIVNDFQKGDIAEGYSVSREKKESFPLTVTSAQKNPTAFYLCASSPPWDSGRSGNTIYFGEGSWLTVV.

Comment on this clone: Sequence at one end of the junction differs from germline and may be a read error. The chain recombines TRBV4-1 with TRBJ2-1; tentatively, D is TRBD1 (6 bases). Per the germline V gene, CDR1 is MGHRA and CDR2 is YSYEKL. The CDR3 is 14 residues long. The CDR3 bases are TGCGCCAGCAGCCAAGTGCCAGGGACACCGACCCCTCTCTTC. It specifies CASSQVPGTPTPLF.

The CDR3 protein is CASSLISGELNYGYTF. The CDR3 DNA is TGTGCCAGCAGCTTGATTTCGGGGGAACTTAACTATGGCTACACCTTC. The rearrangement links TRBV5-6 to TRBJ1-2; D is possibly TRBD1 (5 bases). The CDR3 extends over 16 amino acids. In germline, CDR1 is SGHDT, CDR2 YYEEEE. V dropped 1 base and J dropped 1 base, with 14 bases sitting between them.

Written as DNA, the CDR3 is TGTGCCAGCAGCCTATCAACGGGCGAGCAGTACTTC. Translating it yields CASSLSTGEQYF. This sequence joins TRBV6-6 and TRBJ2-7; D call uncertain. Trimming removed 6 bases at V and 6 bases at J, with 12 bases between. Germline values: CDR1 MNHNY, CDR2 SVGAGI (reference sequence). There are 12 residues in the CDR3.

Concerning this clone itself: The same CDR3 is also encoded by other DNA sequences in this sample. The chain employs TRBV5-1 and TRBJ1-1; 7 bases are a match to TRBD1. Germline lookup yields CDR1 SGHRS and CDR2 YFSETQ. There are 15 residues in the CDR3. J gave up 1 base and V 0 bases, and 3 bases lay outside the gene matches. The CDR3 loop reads CASSLVTGANTEAFF. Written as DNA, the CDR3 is TGCGCCAGCAGCTTGGTTACAGGGGCGAACACTGAAGCTTTCTTT.

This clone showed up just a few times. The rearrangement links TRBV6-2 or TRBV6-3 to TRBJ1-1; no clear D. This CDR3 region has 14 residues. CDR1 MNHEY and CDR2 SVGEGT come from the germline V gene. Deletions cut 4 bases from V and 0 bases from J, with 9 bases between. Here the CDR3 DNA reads TGTGCCAGCAGTTGGCGGGGATTGAACACTGAAGCTTTCTTT. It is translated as CASSWRGLNTEAFF.

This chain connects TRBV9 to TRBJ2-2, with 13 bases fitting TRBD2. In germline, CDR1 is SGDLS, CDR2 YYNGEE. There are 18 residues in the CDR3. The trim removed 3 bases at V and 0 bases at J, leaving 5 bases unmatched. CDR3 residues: CASSARTSGGSNTGELFF. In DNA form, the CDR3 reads TGTGCCAGCAGCGCTCGGACTAGCGGGGGATCGAACACCGGGGAGCTGTTTTTT.

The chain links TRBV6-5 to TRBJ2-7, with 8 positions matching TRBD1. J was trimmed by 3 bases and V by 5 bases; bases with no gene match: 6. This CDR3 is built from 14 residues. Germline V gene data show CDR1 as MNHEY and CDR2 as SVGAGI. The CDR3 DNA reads TGTGCCAGCAGTCTAAGGACAGGGAGCTACGAGCAGTACTTC. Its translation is CASSLRTGSYEQYF.

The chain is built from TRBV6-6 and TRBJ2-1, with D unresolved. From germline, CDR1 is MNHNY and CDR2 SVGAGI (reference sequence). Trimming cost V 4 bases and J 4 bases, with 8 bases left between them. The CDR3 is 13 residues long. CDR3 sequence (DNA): TGTGCCAGCAGTTCGACACAGTACAATGAGCAGTTCTTC. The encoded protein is CASSSTQYNEQFF.